The clone carrying this T cell receptor beta chain came up a few times. Its antigen is not identified. Time point denoted: patch test 3, about 24 weeks after DPC sensitization. Treatment given: therapeutic diphenylcyclopropenone sensitization with weekly scalp DPC. Germline V gene sequence: CDR1 MNHNY, CDR2 SVGAGI (reference sequence). This CDR3 is built from 11 residues. V lost 2 bases and J lost 7, with 3 bases in between. The library attached unique molecular identifiers to individual cDNA molecules. TCRdb independently ran MiXCR on the RACE reads; one entry per CDR3 protein. The table has more than 45,000 distinct CDR3 sequences, 12% seen once; the top ten hold approximately 2.4%. The data originate from a study of human T cells and chemical hapten exposure. Study background: Across the whole study, which lasted roughly 24 weeks, patients were given diphenylcyclopropenone on the scalp once a week. Patches that contained 0.01% DPC were applied to the upper back and read at 6 days. The study's findings and limits: Alopecia in all donors means immunity may differ from healthy individuals.

The input for sequencing was whole blood, taken in connection with sensitization to the hapten diphenylcyclopropenone (DPC). This TCR was sampled from a man aged 25 to 45 with alopecia areata. Some clones in this sample may be carry-over from other donors' samples. The gene calls are TRBV6-6 and TRBJ2-1; D call uncertain. The chain's CDR3 is CASSYLNEQFF. In nucleotides, the CDR3 is TGTGCCAGCAGTTACCTTAATGAGCAGTTCTTC.